This T cell receptor beta chain was retrieved from a study of identifying expanded T cells in peripheral blood. The CDR3 consists of 15 residues. Study outcomes and limitations: Over about two and four weeks, about 15 and 18 clones changed, versus around 1.3 between replicates.

Profiling relied on immunoSEQ multiplex PCR, and the TCRdb table lists in-frame clones only, not all of them. The table has tens of thousands of clones, 88% seen once. This clone was observed a few times. What it recognizes is unknown. The material sequenced was blood. This chain connects TRBV21-1 to TRBJ2-4; the table's D call, TRBD2, was not checked against the DNA. TRBV21-1 is labeled a pseudogene. The TCR originated in a person between 18 and 75 years old in good health. The CDR3 spells CASSTPGLLVNIQYF. The CDR3 bases are TGTGCCAGCAGCACCCCGGGACTTTTAGTGAACATTCAGTACTTC.